These T cell receptor beta chains were read from a single sample in a study of T cells after yellow fever vaccination. MiXCR was run by TCRdb on the 5' RACE reads, yielding one entry per CDR3 protein. The sample contains 400,000 to 650,000 distinct CDR3 sequences, just over 20% of which appear only once. Sample: PBMCs, taken roughly 20 days after the first yellow fever vaccination. These receptors were obtained from a man younger than 30 who received the YFV17D yellow fever vaccine. Both conserved end residues are part of each CDR3. D genes are given only for firm matches. Clone size is given for some rows only: seen once, a few or many times, or a class if the clone is expanded.

J	D	V	size	DNA	CDR3
TRBJ2-7	NA	TRBV15	few	TGTGCCACTATACGCCGAACGAGGGGAGGGCAGTACTTC	CATIRRTRGGQYF
TRBJ1-1	NA	TRBV5-1	few	TGCGCCAGCAGCTTGTCGCAGGCGGGCACTGAAGCTTTCTTT	CASSLSQAGTEAFF
TRBJ2-5	TRBD1	TRBV11-2	few	TGTGCCAGCAGCCCGGGGACAGCCAGGGAGACCCAGTACTTC	CASSPGTARETQYF
TRBJ2-5	TRBD1	TRBV7-7	few	TGTGCCAGCAGCCCGGACAGGGCAAAGACCCAGTACTTC	CASSPDRAKTQYF
TRBJ1-3	NA	TRBV6-1	many	TGTGCCAGCAGCCAACTCCCAGCCTCCTCTGGAAACACCATATATTTT	CASSQLPASSGNTIYF
TRBJ2-7	TRBD1	TRBV6-5	NA	TGTGCCAGCAGTTACGGGGGGACAGGGGTATTTCGATCCCTTAACGAGCAGTACTTC	CASSYGGTGVFRSLNEQYF
TRBJ2-2	TRBD1	TRBV5-6	few	TGTGCCCCCCCGTCGGACAGGGAAAACACCGGGGAGCTGTTTTTT	CAPPSDRENTGELFF
TRBJ1-1	NA	TRBV20-1	NA	TGCAGTGCAAAAACAACAATGGGGGACACTGAAGCTTTCTTT	CSAKTTMGDTEAFF
TRBJ1-2	NA	TRBV12-3/TRBV12-4	NA	TGTGCCAGCAGTGAGGACGGGTATGGCTACACCTTC	CASSEDGYGYTF
TRBJ1-4	NA	TRBV27	few	TGTGCCAGCAGTAGTGGACTAGCAACTAATGAAAAACTGTTTTTT	CASSSGLATNEKLFF
TRBJ2-2	NA	TRBV7-2	NA	TGTGCCAGCAGCTCGGGCACAGGGATTCCCGGGGAGCTGTTTTTT	CASSSGTGIPGELFF
TRBJ1-1	NA	TRBV12-3/TRBV12-4	NA	TGTGCCAGCAGTTTCCCGGGACATACTAACACTGAAGCTTTCTTT	CASSFPGHTNTEAFF
TRBJ2-1	NA	TRBV11-2	few	TGTGCCAGCAGCCCCCGACTAGTCTCGGGTCTTCAGGTCTTC	CASSPRLVSGLQVF
TRBJ2-1	TRBD2	TRBV6-4	NA	TGTGCCAGCAGTGACGCAGCGGGGGGCTTCAATGAGCAGTTCTTC	CASSDAAGGFNEQFF
TRBJ2-5	TRBD1	TRBV29-1	NA	TGCAGCGCCGAGGGGCTGACAGGGGCAGCAGAGACCCAGTACTTC	CSAEGLTGAAETQYF
TRBJ1-5	TRBD1	TRBV7-6	few	TGTGCCAGCAGTCCTGGACAGGGCTACAATCAGCCCCAGCATTTT	CASSPGQGYNQPQHF
TRBJ2-3	NA	TRBV19	NA	TGTGCCAGTAGATACAACACAGATACGCAGTATTTT	CASRYNTDTQYF
TRBJ2-2	NA	TRBV5-6	few	TGTGCCAGCAGCACTGCACCGAACACCGGGGAGCTGTTTTTT	CASSTAPNTGELFF
TRBJ1-1	NA	TRBV12-3/TRBV12-4	NA	TGTGCCAGCAGTCGCGACCGCTGGACTGAAGCTTTCTTT	CASSRDRWTEAFF
TRBJ2-2	NA	TRBV6-5	many	TGTGCCAGCAGTTACCCACGTAAAGGTCGCCCGAACACCGGGGAGCTGTTTTTT	CASSYPRKGRPNTGELFF
TRBJ1-2	NA	TRBV4-3	many	TGCGCCAGCAGCCAACTCGGAGGGACTAACTATGGCTACACCTTC	CASSQLGGTNYGYTF
TRBJ1-1	NA	TRBV20-1	NA	TGCAGTGCCATCGAGGGGGGACTTGAAGCTTTCTTT	CSAIEGGLEAFF
TRBJ1-2	NA	TRBV7-2	once	TGTGCCAGCAGCTTAGCCCCGGAGGGGTGGGGCGGCTACACCTTC	CASSLAPEGWGGYTF
TRBJ2-5	NA	TRBV19	few	TGTGCCAGTAGAACCGGGACGACCCAAGGGACCCAGTACTTC	CASRTGTTQGTQYF
TRBJ1-4	NA	TRBV23-1	NA	TGCGCCAGCAGCCGACTTGTATCCGGGGCAACTAATGAAAAACTGTTTTTT	CASSRLVSGATNEKLFF
TRBJ1-4	TRBD1	TRBV27	few	TGTGCCAGCAGTTTGGTCCGGACAGGGGGCCGATATGAAAAACTGTTTTTT	CASSLVRTGGRYEKLFF
TRBJ2-5	NA	TRBV6-2/TRBV6-3	few	TGTGCCAGCAGCCCCGGGACTTCCAACGAGACCCAGTACTTC	CASSPGTSNETQYF
TRBJ2-3	NA	TRBV5-6	few	TGTGCCAGCAGCTTGGCCAGGGCAGCGCAGTATTTT	CASSLARAAQYF
TRBJ2-7	NA	TRBV12-5	few	TGTGCTAGTGGTTTGGTATTGGCTAGTCGAGCATACGAGCAGTACTTC	CASGLVLASRAYEQYF
TRBJ2-1	NA	TRBV5-6	NA	TGTGCCAGCACCTACGGCCCGGCCTACAATGAGCAGTTCTTC	CASTYGPAYNEQFF
TRBJ1-1	NA	TRBV5-1	NA	TGCGCCAGCAGCTTGGGGGCCACCGTCACTGAAGCTTTCTTT	CASSLGATVTEAFF
TRBJ2-5	NA	TRBV24-1	NA	TGTGCCACCAGTGATTCGATACAAGAGACCCAGTACTTC	CATSDSIQETQYF
TRBJ1-1	NA	TRBV19	NA	TGTGCCAGTAGTCTTCGTTCGGCCCCGGGGAACACTGAAGCTTTCTTT	CASSLRSAPGNTEAFF
TRBJ1-5	TRBD1	TRBV7-2	NA	TGTGCCAGCAGCTTAGCGACAGGGGCGGGACAGCCCCAGCATTTT	CASSLATGAGQPQHF
TRBJ2-2	TRBD2	TRBV12-3/TRBV12-4	NA	TGTGCCAGCAGTTTACTAGCGGGAACCGGGGAGCTGTTTTTT	CASSLLAGTGELFF
TRBJ1-1	NA	TRBV20-1	NA	TGCAGTGCTAGAGGGGGGGATCGGGCTTCGGGGAACACTGAAGCTTTCTTT	CSARGGDRASGNTEAFF
TRBJ2-5	TRBD1	TRBV3-1	NA	TGTGCCAGCAGCCAGGGACAGGTGGAGACCCAGTACTTC	CASSQGQVETQYF
TRBJ2-6	NA	TRBV2	NA	TGTGCCAGCCGACGGAGCTCTGGGGCCAACGTCCTGACTTTC	CASRRSSGANVLTF